Given below is one T cell receptor beta chain in context. Source study methods: The assay estimated nucleated cells by amplifying reference gene primers. Sequencing used immunoSEQ multiplex PCR; TCRdb keeps in-frame clones, though not all of them. The DNA gave D and trimming, while V, J and clone size come from that table. The table has under 400,000 clones, 90% seen once. CDR3 length: 12 residues. Germline CDR1 GTSNPN, CDR2 SVGIG (reference sequence). V lost 7 bases and J lost 4, with 13 bases in between. This sample is part of a study of blood T cell repertoires in COVID-19. Patients in Seattle were enrolled during active infection, then followed longitudinally.

The sequencing input was peripheral blood. This clonotype was obtained from a woman in her 30s with COVID-19, enrolled during active disease. This chain joins TRBV30 and TRBJ1-2; D possibly corresponds to TRBD1 (5 bases). CDR3 region: CASNGGSYGYTF. CDR3 nucleotide sequence: TGTGCCTCCAACGGGGGTAGCTATGGCTACACCTTC.